This T cell receptor (beta chain) was recorded in a study of blood T cell repertoires in COVID-19. As to this clone: The same CDR3 is also encoded by other DNA sequences in this sample.

After removal of 4 bases from V and 3 bases from J, the junction contained 4 bases not matched to a gene. Germline values: CDR1 MNHEY, CDR2 SVGEGT. The CDR3 contains 14 residues. In the authors' methods: Amplification with reference gene primers provided the estimates of nucleated cell counts. Sequencing used immunoSEQ multiplex PCR; TCRdb keeps in-frame clones, though not all of them. Clonal size and the V and J genes are those of that table, whereas D and trimming came from the DNA. The table records about half a million clones, approximately 83% of them present only once. V usage is TRBV6-2 or TRBV6-3 and J usage is TRBJ2-3; 7 bases agree with TRBD2. The sample taken for sequencing was peripheral blood. The TCR was taken from a human donor in a cohort sampled during active COVID-19. CDR3 in DNA: TGTGCCAGCAGTTCAGGCGGGAGAACAGATACGCAGTATTTT. This sequence encodes CASSSGGRTDTQYF.